This T cell receptor beta chain was obtained from a study of blood T cell repertoires in COVID-19. The CDR3 is made up of 18 amino acids. With 3 bases removed from V and 0 bases from J, the gap between germline ends came to 16 bases. Germline V gene data show CDR1 as SGHRS and CDR2 as YFSETQ. Per the original methods: Amplifying reference gene primers gave estimates of nucleated cell counts. Some clones are missing from TCRdb's copy, which holds only in-frame ones; the method was immunoSEQ multiplex PCR. The V and J calls and the clone size are those of that table, but D and trimming were determined from the DNA. The profile shows 200,000 or so clones, roughly 89% of them singletons.

Sequencing was done on a sample of peripheral blood. This TCR came from a man in his sixties who had recovered from COVID-19. V and J are TRBV5-1 and TRBJ2-6, with D perhaps matching TRBD1 (6 bases). The CDR3 DNA follows: TGCGCCAGCAGCTCAAGGCCGGACAGATTCTCTGGGGCCAACGTCCTGACTTTC. This codes for CASSSRPDRFSGANVLTF.